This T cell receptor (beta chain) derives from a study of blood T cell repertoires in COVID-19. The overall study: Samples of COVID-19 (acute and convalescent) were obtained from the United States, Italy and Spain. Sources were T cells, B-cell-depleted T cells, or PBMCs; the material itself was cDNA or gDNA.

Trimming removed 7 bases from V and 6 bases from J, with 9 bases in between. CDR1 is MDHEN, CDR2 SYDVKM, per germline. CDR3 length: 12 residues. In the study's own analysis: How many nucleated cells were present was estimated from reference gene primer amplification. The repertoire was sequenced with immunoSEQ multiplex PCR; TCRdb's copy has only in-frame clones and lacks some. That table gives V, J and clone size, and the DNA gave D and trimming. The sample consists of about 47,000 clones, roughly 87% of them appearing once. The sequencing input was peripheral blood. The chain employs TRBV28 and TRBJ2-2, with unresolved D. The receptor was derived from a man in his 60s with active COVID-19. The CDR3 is CASTAWAGELFF. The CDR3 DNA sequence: TGTGCCAGCACAGCGTGGGCCGGGGAGCTGTTTTTT.